This TCR beta chain was captured by sequencing in a study of identical twins. Note on this clonotype: What it binds is unknown.

The study, taken as a whole, reports: The more abundant beta clonotypes in cord blood had fewer insertions, and memory repertoires did not show this. Some out-of-frame alpha sequences were shared by twins, and these showed excess low generation probability.

With 0 bases clipped from V and 4 bases from J, the junction kept 10 bases outside the gene matches. The length of the CDR3 is 19 residues. CDR1 is KGHSH, CDR2 LQKENI, per germline. Healthy Caucasian donors formed the entire cohort. TCRdb re-derived calls from the 5' RACE reads in MiXCR, one entry per CDR3 protein. The table records 400,000 to 500,000 distinct CDR3 sequences, about 18% of them present only once. The origin of this receptor is a man aged 50 to 60 in good health. Source material: naive T cells sorted from blood. V usage is TRBV18 and J usage is TRBJ2-1; 12 bases fit TRBD2. Written as DNA, the CDR3 is TGTGCCAGCTCACCACCGACCCTAGCGGGAGGGCCAGCATACAATGAGCAGTTCTTC. It encodes CASSPPTLAGGPAYNEQFF. The full variable domain, with the rest looked up from reference TRBV18 and TRBJ2-1, is NAGVMQNPRHLVRRRGQEARLRCSPMKGHSHVYWYRQLPEEGLKFMVYLQKENIIDESGMPKERFSAEFPKEGPSILRIQQVVRGDSAAYFCASSPPTLAGGPAYNEQFFGPGTRLTVL.